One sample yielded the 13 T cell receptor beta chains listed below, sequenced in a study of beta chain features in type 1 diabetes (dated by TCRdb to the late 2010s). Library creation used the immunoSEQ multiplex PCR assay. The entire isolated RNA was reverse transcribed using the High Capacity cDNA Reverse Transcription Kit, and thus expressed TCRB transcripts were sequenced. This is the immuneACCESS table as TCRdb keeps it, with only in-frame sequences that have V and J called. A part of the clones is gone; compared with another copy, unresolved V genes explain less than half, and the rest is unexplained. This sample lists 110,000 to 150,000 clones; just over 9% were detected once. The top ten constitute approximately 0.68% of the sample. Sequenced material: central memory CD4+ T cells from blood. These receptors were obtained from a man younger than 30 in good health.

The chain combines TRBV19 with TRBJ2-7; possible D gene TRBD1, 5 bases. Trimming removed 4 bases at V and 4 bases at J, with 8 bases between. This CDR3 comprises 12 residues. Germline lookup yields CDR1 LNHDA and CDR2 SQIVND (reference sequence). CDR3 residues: CASSKQGYEQYF. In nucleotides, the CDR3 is TGTGCCAGTAGTAAGCAGGGTTACGAGCAGTACTTC.

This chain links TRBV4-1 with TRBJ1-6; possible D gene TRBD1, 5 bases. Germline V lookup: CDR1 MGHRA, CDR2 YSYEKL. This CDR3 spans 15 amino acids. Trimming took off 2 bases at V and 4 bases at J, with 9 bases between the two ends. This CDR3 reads CASSQTGDYNSPLHF. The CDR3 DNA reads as TGCGCCAGCAGCCAAACAGGAGATTATAATTCACCCCTCCACTTT.

This chain's CDR3 is CASSQGGQGFVAYNSPLHF. CDR3 nucleotides: TGCGCCAGCAGCCAAGGGGGACAGGGGTTTGTTGCCTATAATTCACCCCTCCACTTT. The chain couples TRBV4-1 to TRBJ1-6; 10 positions match TRBD1. CDR3 length equals 19 residues. The ends lost 1 base at V and 2 bases at J; junction bases unmatched: 8. The germline V gene encodes CDR1 MGHRA and CDR2 YSYEKL.

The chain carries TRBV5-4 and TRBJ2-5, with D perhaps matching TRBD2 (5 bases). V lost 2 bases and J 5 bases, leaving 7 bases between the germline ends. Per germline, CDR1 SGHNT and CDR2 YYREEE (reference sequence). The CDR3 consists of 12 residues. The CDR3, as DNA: TGTGCCAGCAGCTTCCCGGGGGAGACCCAGTACTTC. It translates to CASSFPGETQYF.

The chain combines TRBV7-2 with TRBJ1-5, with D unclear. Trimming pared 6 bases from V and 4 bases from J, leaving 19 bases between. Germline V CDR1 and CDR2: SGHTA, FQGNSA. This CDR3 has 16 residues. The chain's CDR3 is CASSFLGSSLNQPQHF. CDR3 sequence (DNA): TGTGCCAGCAGTTTTCTCGGGTCTTCACTAAATCAGCCCCAGCATTTT.

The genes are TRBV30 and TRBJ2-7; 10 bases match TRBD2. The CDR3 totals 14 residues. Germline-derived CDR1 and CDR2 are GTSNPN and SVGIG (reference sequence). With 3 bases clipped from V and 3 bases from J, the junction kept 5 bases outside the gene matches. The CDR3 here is CAWRAGGSYYEQYF. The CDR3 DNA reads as TGTGCCTGGAGAGCGGGGGGGAGTTACTACGAGCAGTACTTC.

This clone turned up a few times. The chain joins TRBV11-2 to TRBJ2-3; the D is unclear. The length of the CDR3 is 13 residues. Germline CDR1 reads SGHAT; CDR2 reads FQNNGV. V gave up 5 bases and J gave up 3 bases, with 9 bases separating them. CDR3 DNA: TGTGCCAGCAGCATAGCCGGTACAGATACGCAGTATTTT. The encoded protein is CASSIAGTDTQYF.

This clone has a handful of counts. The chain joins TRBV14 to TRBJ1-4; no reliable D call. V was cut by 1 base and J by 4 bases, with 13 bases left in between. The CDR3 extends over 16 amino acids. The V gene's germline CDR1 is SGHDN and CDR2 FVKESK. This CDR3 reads CASSQGFTAYNEKLFF. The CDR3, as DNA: TGTGCCAGCAGCCAAGGGTTCACAGCTTATAATGAAAAACTGTTTTTT.

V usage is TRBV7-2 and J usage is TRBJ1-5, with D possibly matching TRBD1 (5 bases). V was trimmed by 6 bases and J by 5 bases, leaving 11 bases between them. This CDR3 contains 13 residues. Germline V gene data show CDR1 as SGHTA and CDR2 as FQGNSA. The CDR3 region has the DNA TGTGCCAGCAGTTACGGGGGGGATCAGCCCCAGCATTTT. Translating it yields CASSYGGDQPQHF.

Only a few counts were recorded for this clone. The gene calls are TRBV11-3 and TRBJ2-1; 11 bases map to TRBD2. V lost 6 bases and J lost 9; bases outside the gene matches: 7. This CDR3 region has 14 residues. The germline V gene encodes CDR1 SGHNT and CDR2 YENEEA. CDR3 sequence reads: CASRRLAGRGEQFF. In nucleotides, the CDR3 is TGTGCCAGCAGACGACTAGCGGGGAGGGGTGAGCAGTTCTTC.

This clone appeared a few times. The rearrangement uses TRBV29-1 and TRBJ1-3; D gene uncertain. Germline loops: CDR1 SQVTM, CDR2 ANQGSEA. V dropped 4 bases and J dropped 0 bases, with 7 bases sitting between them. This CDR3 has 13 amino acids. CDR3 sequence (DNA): TGCAGCGTTGTCTCGAGCTCTGGAAACACCATATATTTT. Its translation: CSVVSSSGNTIYF.

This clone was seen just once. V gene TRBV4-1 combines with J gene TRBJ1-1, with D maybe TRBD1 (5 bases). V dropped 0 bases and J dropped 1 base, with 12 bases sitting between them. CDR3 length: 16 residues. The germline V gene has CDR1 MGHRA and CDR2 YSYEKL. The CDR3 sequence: CASSQDRTGGNTEAFF. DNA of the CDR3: TGCGCCAGCAGCCAAGACCGAACAGGTGGGAACACTGAAGCTTTCTTT.

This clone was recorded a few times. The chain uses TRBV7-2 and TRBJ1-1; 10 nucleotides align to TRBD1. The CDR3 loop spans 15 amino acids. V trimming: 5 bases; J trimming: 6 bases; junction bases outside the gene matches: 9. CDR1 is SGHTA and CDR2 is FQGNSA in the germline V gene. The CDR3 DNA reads TGTGCCAGCAGCACCTGGACAGGGGGAATGGCTGAAGCTTTCTTT. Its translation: CASSTWTGGMAEAFF.